Listed below are T cell receptor beta chains from one sample, sequenced in a study of blood T cell repertoires in COVID-19. The method was immunoSEQ multiplex PCR; TCRdb's version includes in-frame clones alone and lacks a portion of them. Of 180,000 or so clones listed, approximately 80% were seen once; the top ten hold roughly 9.6%. The material sequenced was peripheral blood. The receptors were sampled from a woman aged 40 to 50 with COVID-19, enrolled during active disease. The CDR3 runs from the conserved cysteine through the conserved F or W. The order of the fields is J gene, V gene, D gene, clone size, CDR3 protein, CDR3 DNA. A D gene is named only where the DNA matches it firmly. Expanded clones are given a class, and other clones once, few, many or no size at all.

J gene: TRBJ2-7; V gene: TRBV14; D gene: TRBD1; clone size: .; CDR3 protein: CASSLQGAGYEQYF; CDR3 DNA: TGTGCCAGCAGCCTACAGGGGGCAGGGTACGAGCAGTACTTC
J gene: TRBJ2-3; V gene: TRBV7-6; D gene: TRBD1; clone size: .; CDR3 protein: CASSLGQGYHTDTQYF; CDR3 DNA: TGTGCCAGCAGCTTAGGACAGGGGTACCACACAGATACGCAGTATTTT
J gene: TRBJ2-7; V gene: TRBV3-1/TRBV3-2; D gene: .; clone size: .; CDR3 protein: CASSQPTSDSTYEQYF; CDR3 DNA: TGTGCCAGCAGCCAACCTACCTCGGACTCAACCTACGAGCAGTACTTC
J gene: TRBJ1-2; V gene: TRBV2; D gene: TRBD1; clone size: .; CDR3 protein: CASSVGGQGNGYTF; CDR3 DNA: TGTGCCAGCAGTGTAGGAGGACAGGGAAACGGCTACACCTTC
J gene: TRBJ2-1; V gene: TRBV27; D gene: .; clone size: .; CDR3 protein: CASSPWTIVSHNEQFF; CDR3 DNA: TGTGCCAGCAGTCCCTGGACAATCGTTTCGCACAATGAGCAGTTCTTC
J gene: TRBJ1-4; V gene: TRBV15; D gene: TRBD1; clone size: once; CDR3 protein: CATSRDGQGDEKLFF; CDR3 DNA: TGTGCCACCAGCAGAGACGGACAGGGGGATGAAAAACTGTTTTTT
J gene: TRBJ2-7; V gene: TRBV5-6; D gene: TRBD1; clone size: .; CDR3 protein: CASSLGPTRGSSYEQYF; CDR3 DNA: TGTGCCAGCAGCTTGGGCCCGACCAGGGGGAGCTCCTACGAGCAGTACTTC
J gene: TRBJ1-6; V gene: TRBV7-2; D gene: .; clone size: .; CDR3 protein: CASSLPPKPERSPLHF; CDR3 DNA: TGTGCCAGCAGCTTACCCCCCAAGCCCGAGAGGTCACCCCTCCACTTT
J gene: TRBJ1-2; V gene: TRBV4-1; D gene: .; clone size: few; CDR3 protein: CASSQTGEYGYTF; CDR3 DNA: TGCGCCAGCAGCCAAACGGGGGAATATGGCTACACCTTC
J gene: TRBJ2-2; V gene: TRBV30; D gene: TRBD1; clone size: .; CDR3 protein: CAWSGGQGELGELFF; CDR3 DNA: TGTGCCTGGAGTGGTGGACAGGGGGAACTTGGGGAGCTGTTTTTT
J gene: TRBJ1-1; V gene: TRBV30; D gene: .; clone size: once; CDR3 protein: CAWSFGRGFEAFF; CDR3 DNA: TGTGCCTGGAGTTTTGGCAGGGGCTTTGAAGCTTTCTTT
J gene: TRBJ2-2; V gene: TRBV7-6; D gene: TRBD1; clone size: once; CDR3 protein: CASSWTGSTNTGELFF; CDR3 DNA: TGTGCCAGCAGCTGGACAGGGTCGACGAACACCGGGGAGCTGTTTTTT
J gene: TRBJ2-5; V gene: TRBV30; D gene: .; clone size: .; CDR3 protein: CAWSVKGVETQYF; CDR3 DNA: TGTGCCTGGAGTGTAAAGGGGGTGGAGACCCAGTACTTC
J gene: TRBJ1-1; V gene: TRBV7-2; D gene: .; clone size: .; CDR3 protein: CASSLKRSNTEAFF; CDR3 DNA: TGTGCCAGCAGCTTAAAGCGCAGTAACACTGAAGCTTTCTTT